The source of this T cell receptor beta chain is a study of shared clonotypes between healthy human individuals. TCRdb's copy holds only in-frame clones and misses some; the assay was immunoSEQ multiplex PCR. This sample yields 2 million to 2.5 million clones, of which roughly 92% are seen a single time; 0.37% belongs to the top ten. V lost 7 bases, J lost 2 bases, and 18 bases lay in between. CDR3 size: 14 residues. CDR1 and CDR2 (germline): SQVTM, ANQGSEA. This clone came up once. There were only Caucasian adults among the donors, and all lived in Nashville, Tennessee. The rearrangement joins TRBV29-1 to TRBJ2-7, with unresolved D. This receptor was identified in a young man in good health. Some clones in this sample may be carry-over from other donors' samples. Sequenced: naive CD4+ T cells from PBMCs. Documented subset: CD45RA+ positively selected. The chain's CDR3 is CSAVVSKLPYEQYF. The DNA for the CDR3 is TGCAGCGCCGTGGTCTCCAAACTTCCCTACGAGCAGTACTTC.